A single sample is the source of the 22 T cell receptor beta chains below, sequenced in a study of T cell repertoires in cytomegalovirus infection. Antigens for these TCRs are unknown. Via MiXCR, TCRdb re-called the reads, giving one row per CDR3 protein. The table shows about 830,000 distinct CDR3 sequences, with approximately 32% occurring only once. This material consisted of cultured CD8+ T cells from PBMCs, taken from culture after CMV antigen stimulation. These TCRs come from a human donor in good health (CMV status not recorded). Some clones in this sample may be carry-over from other donors' samples.

This clonotype was counted at least ten times. The chain has TRBV6-2 or TRBV6-3 and TRBJ1-2; D not resolved. This CDR3 is 15 amino acids long. Per germline, CDR1 MNHEY and CDR2 SVGEGT. Deletions cut 5 bases from V and 0 bases from J, with 13 bases between. Here the CDR3 DNA reads TGTGCCAGCAGTGGACGGGGTTACTCTAACTATGGCTACACCTTC. Translated, it gives CASSGRGYSNYGYTF.

V gene TRBV27 combines with J gene TRBJ1-1; 9 bases line up with TRBD1. Losses at the gene ends were 6 bases for V and 7 bases for J; bases not matched to a gene: 6. This CDR3 is built from 13 residues. Germline V gene sequence: CDR1 MNHEY, CDR2 SMNVEV (reference sequence). Written as DNA, the CDR3 is TGTGCCAGCAGGAGGGGACAGGGTTATGAAGCTTTCTTT. It codes for CASRRGQGYEAFF.

This clonotype appeared a single time. V gene TRBV25-1 combines with J gene TRBJ2-2; 9 nucleotides line up with TRBD1. Looked up from germline, CDR1 is MGHDK and CDR2 is SYGVNS. This CDR3 spans 18 amino acids. After removal of 0 bases from V and 4 bases from J, the junction contained 9 bases not matched to a gene. In DNA form, the CDR3 reads TGTGCCAGCAGTGAATATGGGACAGGGCCGGCTACCACCGGGGAGCTGTTTTTT. Its translation: CASSEYGTGPATTGELFF.

This clonotype showed up many times. The chain has TRBV12-3 or TRBV12-4 and TRBJ2-1, with TRBD2 matching over 10 bases. The CDR3 has 15 residues. Trimming took 5 bases from V and 3 from J; bases not matched to a gene: 4. CDR3 sequence (DNA): TGTGCCAGCAGTCCGCTAGCGGGGGTCTACAATGAGCAGTTCTTC. This gives the protein CASSPLAGVYNEQFF.

The chain uses TRBV25-1 and TRBJ1-5; D is undetermined. CDR3 length: 12 amino acids. With 7 bases removed from V and 9 bases from J, the gap between germline ends came to 13 bases. Germline lookup yields CDR1 MGHDK and CDR2 SYGVNS. The CDR3 nucleotides read TGTGCCAGCATGACCTCCGGTGGGCCCCAGCATTTT. Its translation is CASMTSGGPQHF.

In this sample, this clonotype turned up a few times. J is TRBJ2-1 and V is TRBV27; a possible D gene is TRBD1 (6 bases). Germline V gene sequence: CDR1 MNHEY, CDR2 SMNVEV (reference sequence). The CDR3 sequence is 17 residues long. The ends were cut back, 0 bases at V and 0 bases at J, with 12 bases in the middle. The CDR3, as DNA: TGTGCCAGCAGTTTATCCCCGGACAGCTACTCCTACAATGAGCAGTTCTTC. Translating gives CASSLSPDSYSYNEQFF.

The genes are TRBV27 and TRBJ1-1; 7 bases fit TRBD1. This CDR3 region has 12 residues. Germline assignment: CDR1 MNHEY and CDR2 SMNVEV (reference sequence). The V gene end was trimmed by 2 bases and the J gene end by 8 bases; junction bases not matched to a gene: 2. CDR3: CASSLQGEEAFF. CDR3 coding DNA: TGTGCCAGCAGTTTACAGGGGGAGGAAGCTTTCTTT.

CDR3 nucleotide sequence: TGTGCCAGCAGCTTAATGACGGATGAGAATGAGCAGTTCTTC. It yields the protein CASSLMTDENEQFF. This chain connects TRBV11-2 to TRBJ2-1, with no clear D. Trimming took off 2 bases at V and 7 bases at J, with 12 bases between the two ends. The CDR3 spans 14 residues. The V gene's germline CDR1 is SGHAT and CDR2 FQNNGV.

The chain links TRBV18 to TRBJ2-1; D unresolved. The germline CDR1 and CDR2 sequences are KGHSH and LQKENI. CDR3 size: 11 residues. V lost 8 bases to trimming and J lost 10 bases, with 12 bases between them. CDR3: CASPLGREQFF. The CDR3, as DNA: TGTGCCAGCCCTCTCGGAAGGGAGCAGTTCTTC.

This clonotype was detected a few times. V and J are TRBV6-6 and TRBJ2-1; D may match TRBD1 or TRBD2 (5 bases each). V dropped 6 bases and J dropped 1 base, with 13 bases sitting between them. This CDR3 contains 15 residues. Germline lookup yields CDR1 MNHNY and CDR2 SVGAGI (reference sequence). This CDR3 is CASSDGGRSYNEQFF. The CDR3 region has the DNA TGTGCCAGCAGCGATGGGGGAAGGTCCTACAATGAGCAGTTCTTC.

The rearrangement links TRBV4-1 to TRBJ1-1; D remains unclear. CDR1 and CDR2 (germline): MGHRA, YSYEKL. The CDR3 runs to 14 residues. Trimming removed 4 bases at V and 1 base at J, with 10 bases between. In nucleotides, the CDR3 is TGCGCCAGCAGCCCCGAGGCGTGGAACACTGAAGCTTTCTTT. It is translated as CASSPEAWNTEAFF.

This chain joins TRBV7-9 and TRBJ2-1; the D gene is possibly TRBD1 (6 bases). CDR1 and CDR2 from the germline V gene are SEHNR and FQNEAQ (reference sequence). V was clipped by 0 bases and J by 4 bases, with 25 bases between them. This CDR3 has 20 amino acids. As DNA, the CDR3 is TGTGCCAGCAGCTTAGCGCGAAAGGGGGTTCCCCCGATTGGGTACAATGAGCAGTTCTTC. This codes for CASSLARKGVPPIGYNEQFF.

Points on this clonotype: One end of the junction varies from germline; a read error may be responsible. This chain uses TRBV7-6 with TRBJ2-7; a possible D gene is TRBD2 (6 bases). This CDR3 is built from 13 residues. Looked up from germline, CDR1 is SGHVS and CDR2 is FNYEAQ. This chain's CDR3 is CVSSDGGVYEQYF. Here the CDR3 DNA reads TGTGTCAGCAGCGACGGAGGGGTGTACGAGCAGTACTTC.

This rearrangement joins TRBV10-3 to TRBJ2-5; TRBD2 matches at 9 bases. CDR3 size: 16 residues. V lost 4 bases and J lost 4; bases outside the gene matches: 10. Germline-derived CDR1 and CDR2 are ENHRY and SYGVKD. Written as DNA, the CDR3 is TGTGCCATCAGTGCCCCGGGGGCGGGGGGGCCAGAGACCCAGTACTTC. This codes for CAISAPGAGGPETQYF.

At least ten counts were recorded for this clonotype. The rearrangement links TRBV4-1 to TRBJ2-5; TRBD2 aligns across 9 bases. Germline V gene lookup returns CDR1 MGHRA and CDR2 YSYEKL. This CDR3 contains 16 residues. V lost 1 base and J lost 2; bases outside the gene matches: 5. The CDR3 DNA reads as TGCGCCAGCAGCCAAGGAAGGCTAGCGGGACAAGAGACCCAGTACTTC. It translates to CASSQGRLAGQETQYF.

There are a few counts of this clonotype. This chain joins TRBV7-9 and TRBJ2-1; 11 bases align to TRBD2. The germline V gene encodes CDR1 SEHNR and CDR2 FQNEAQ (reference sequence). This CDR3 contains 16 residues. J gave up 4 bases and V 1 base, and 3 bases lay outside the gene matches. CDR3 protein: CASSLERLAGYNEQFF. CDR3 sequence (DNA): TGTGCCAGCAGCTTAGAGAGACTAGCGGGGTACAATGAGCAGTTCTTC.

V is TRBV7-9 and J is TRBJ2-2; D perhaps matches TRBD2 (8 bases). Germline CDR1 SEHNR, CDR2 FQNEAQ (reference sequence). CDR3 size: 17 residues. V lost 10 bases, J lost 3 bases, and 24 bases lay in between. CDR3 nucleotides: TGTGCCAACAGTCCCCGGGGGGGGACAGAACACACCGGGGAGCTGTTTTTT. Protein product: CANSPRGGTEHTGELFF.

A few counts support this clonotype. The chain carries TRBV7-9 and TRBJ1-4, with D uncertain. From germline, CDR1 is SEHNR and CDR2 FQNEAQ (reference sequence). Trimming removed 5 bases from V and 8 bases from J, with 18 bases in between. The CDR3 consists of 15 residues. The CDR3 coding sequence is TGTGCCAGCAGCCGCGGAGAGGACCTTACCGAAAAACTGTTTTTT. It translates to CASSRGEDLTEKLFF.

This clonotype has a handful of counts. The gene calls are TRBV12-3 or TRBV12-4 and TRBJ2-1; 9 bases line up with TRBD2. J lost 13 bases, V lost 5 bases, and 12 bases had no gene match. This CDR3 region has 14 residues. The DNA of the CDR3 is TGTGCCAGCAGTCTCGGGGCTAGCGGGGCAGACCAGTTCTTC. This sequence encodes CASSLGASGADQFF.

This clonotype was recorded a few times. The chain links TRBV6-5 to TRBJ2-2; 8 positions agree with TRBD1. V gave up 2 bases and J gave up 4 bases; unmatched junction bases: 6. Germline assignment: CDR1 MNHEY and CDR2 SVGAGI. The CDR3 totals 16 residues. CDR3: CASSYGQGAGTGELFF. The CDR3 DNA sequence: TGTGCCAGCAGTTACGGGCAGGGGGCCGGCACCGGGGAGCTGTTTTTT.

The chain has TRBV27 and TRBJ1-5; 7 nucleotides match TRBD1. The CDR3 consists of 18 residues. CDR1 MNHEY and CDR2 SMNVEV come from the germline V gene (reference sequence). V lost 5 bases, J lost 0 bases, and 13 bases stayed unmatched. In DNA form, the CDR3 reads TGTGCCAGCAGTGAGTTTTGGACAGGCAGCTATAGCAATCAGCCCCAGCATTTT. Residues: CASSEFWTGSYSNQPQHF.

The sample holds many counts of this clonotype. CDR3 nucleotides: TGTGCCAGCAGTCCCTGGTCTAGCTCCTACAATGAGCAGTTCTTC. Its translation is CASSPWSSSYNEQFF. The rearrangement links TRBV5-5 to TRBJ2-1; D gene unclear. V lost 5 bases and J lost 0, with 12 bases in between. The CDR3 has 15 amino acids. CDR1 SGHKS and CDR2 YYEKEE come from the germline V gene (reference sequence).